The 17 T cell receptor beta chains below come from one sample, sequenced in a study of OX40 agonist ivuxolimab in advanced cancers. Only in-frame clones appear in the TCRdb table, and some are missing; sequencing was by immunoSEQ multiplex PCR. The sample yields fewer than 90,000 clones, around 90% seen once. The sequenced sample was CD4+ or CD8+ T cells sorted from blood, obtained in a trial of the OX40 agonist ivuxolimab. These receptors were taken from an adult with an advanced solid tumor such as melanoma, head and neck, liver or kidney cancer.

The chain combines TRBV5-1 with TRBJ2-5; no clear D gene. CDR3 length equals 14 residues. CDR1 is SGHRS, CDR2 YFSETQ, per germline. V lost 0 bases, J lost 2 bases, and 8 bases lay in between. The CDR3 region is CASSLVAQQETQYF. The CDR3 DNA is TGCGCCAGCAGCTTGGTGGCACAGCAAGAGACCCAGTACTTC.

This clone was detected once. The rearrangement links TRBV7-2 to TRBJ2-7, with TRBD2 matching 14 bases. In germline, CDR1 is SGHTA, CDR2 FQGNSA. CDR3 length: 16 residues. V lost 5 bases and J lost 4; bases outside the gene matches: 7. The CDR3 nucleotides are TGTGCCAGCAGCCTGGGACTAGCGGGAGTGAGGTACGAGCAGTACTTC. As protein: CASSLGLAGVRYEQYF.

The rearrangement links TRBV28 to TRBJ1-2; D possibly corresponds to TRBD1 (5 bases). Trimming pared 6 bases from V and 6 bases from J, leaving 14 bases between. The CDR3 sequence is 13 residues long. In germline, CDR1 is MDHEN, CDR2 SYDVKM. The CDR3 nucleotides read TGTGCCAGCAGGGCTTGGGGGGAAGATGGCTACACCTTC. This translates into CASRAWGEDGYTF.

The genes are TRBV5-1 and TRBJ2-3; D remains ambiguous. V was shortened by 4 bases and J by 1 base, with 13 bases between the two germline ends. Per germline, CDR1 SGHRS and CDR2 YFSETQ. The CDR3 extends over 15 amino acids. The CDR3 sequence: CASSPDVLGTDTQYF. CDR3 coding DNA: TGCGCCAGCAGCCCGGACGTTCTCGGCACAGATACGCAGTATTTT.

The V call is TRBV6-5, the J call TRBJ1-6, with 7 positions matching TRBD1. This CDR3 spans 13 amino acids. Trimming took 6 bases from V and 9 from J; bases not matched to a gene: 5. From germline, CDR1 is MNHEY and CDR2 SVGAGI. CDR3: CASRATGISPLHF. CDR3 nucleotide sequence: TGTGCCAGCAGGGCGACAGGGATTTCACCCCTCCACTTT.

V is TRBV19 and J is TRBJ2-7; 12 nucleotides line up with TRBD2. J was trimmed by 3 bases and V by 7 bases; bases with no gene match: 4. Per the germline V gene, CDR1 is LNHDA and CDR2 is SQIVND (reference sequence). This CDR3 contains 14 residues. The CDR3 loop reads CASKASGRDYEQYF. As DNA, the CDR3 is TGTGCCAGTAAGGCTAGCGGGAGGGACTACGAGCAGTACTTC.

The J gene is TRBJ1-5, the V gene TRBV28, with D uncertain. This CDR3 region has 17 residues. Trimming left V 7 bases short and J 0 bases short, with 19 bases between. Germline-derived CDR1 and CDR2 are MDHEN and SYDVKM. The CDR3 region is CASTSPLQEYSNQPQHF. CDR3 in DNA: TGTGCCAGCACCTCCCCCCTCCAGGAGTATAGCAATCAGCCCCAGCATTTT.

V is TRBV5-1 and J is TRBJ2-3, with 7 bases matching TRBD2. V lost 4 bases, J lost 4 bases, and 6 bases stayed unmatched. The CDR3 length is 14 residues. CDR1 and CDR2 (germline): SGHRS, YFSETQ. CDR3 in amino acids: CASSPSGGADTQYF. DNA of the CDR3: TGCGCCAGCAGCCCGTCGGGGGGAGCAGATACGCAGTATTTT. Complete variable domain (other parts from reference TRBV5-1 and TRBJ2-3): KAGVTQTPRYLIKTRGQQVTLSCSPISGHRSVSWYQQTPGQGLQFLFEYFSETQRNKGNFPGRFSGRQFSNSRSEMNVSTLELGDSALYLCASSPSGGADTQYFGPGTRLTVL.

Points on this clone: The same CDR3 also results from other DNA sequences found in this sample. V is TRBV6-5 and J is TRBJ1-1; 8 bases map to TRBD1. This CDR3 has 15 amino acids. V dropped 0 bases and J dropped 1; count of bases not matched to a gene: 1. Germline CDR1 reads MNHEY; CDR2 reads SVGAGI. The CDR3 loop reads CASSYSDRGNTEAFF. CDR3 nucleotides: TGTGCCAGCAGTTACTCTGACAGGGGGAACACTGAAGCTTTCTTT.

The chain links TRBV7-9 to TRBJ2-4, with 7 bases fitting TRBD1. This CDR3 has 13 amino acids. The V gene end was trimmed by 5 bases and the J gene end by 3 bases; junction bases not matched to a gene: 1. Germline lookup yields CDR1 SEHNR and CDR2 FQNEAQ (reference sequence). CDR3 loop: CASSRDSKNIQYF. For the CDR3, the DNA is TGTGCCAGCAGCCGGGACAGCAAAAACATTCAGTACTTC.

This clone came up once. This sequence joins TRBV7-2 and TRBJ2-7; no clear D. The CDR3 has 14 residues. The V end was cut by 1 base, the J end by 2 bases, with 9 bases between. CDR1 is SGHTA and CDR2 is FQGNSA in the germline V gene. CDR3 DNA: TGTGCCAGCAGCTTAGTTGACCCAGCCTACGAGCAGTACTTC. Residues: CASSLVDPAYEQYF.

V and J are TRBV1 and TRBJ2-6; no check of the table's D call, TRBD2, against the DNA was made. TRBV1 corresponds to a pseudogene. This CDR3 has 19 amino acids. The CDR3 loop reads CTSSQERLAGSSGANVLTF. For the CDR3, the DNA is TGCACCAGCAGCCAAGAACGTCTAGCGGGGAGCTCTGGGGCCAACGTCCTGACTTTC.

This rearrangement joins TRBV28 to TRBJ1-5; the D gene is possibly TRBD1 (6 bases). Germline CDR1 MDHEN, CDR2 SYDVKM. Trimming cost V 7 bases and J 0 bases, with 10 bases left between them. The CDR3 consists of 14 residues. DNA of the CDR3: TGTGCCAGCACCTGGACAGATAGCAATCAGCCCCAGCATTTT. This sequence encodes CASTWTDSNQPQHF.

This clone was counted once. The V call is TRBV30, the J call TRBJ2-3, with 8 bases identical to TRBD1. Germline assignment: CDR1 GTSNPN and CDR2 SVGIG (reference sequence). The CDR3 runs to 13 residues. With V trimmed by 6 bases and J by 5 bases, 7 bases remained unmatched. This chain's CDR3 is CACSRGQGDTQYF. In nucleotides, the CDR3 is TGTGCCTGCTCCAGGGGGCAGGGAGATACGCAGTATTTT.

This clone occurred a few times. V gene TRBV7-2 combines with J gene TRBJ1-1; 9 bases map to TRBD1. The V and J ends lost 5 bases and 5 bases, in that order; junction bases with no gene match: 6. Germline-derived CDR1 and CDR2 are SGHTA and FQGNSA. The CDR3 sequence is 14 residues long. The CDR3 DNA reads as TGTGCCAGCAGCGTGGGACAGGGAGGGACTGAAGCTTTCTTT. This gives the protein CASSVGQGGTEAFF.

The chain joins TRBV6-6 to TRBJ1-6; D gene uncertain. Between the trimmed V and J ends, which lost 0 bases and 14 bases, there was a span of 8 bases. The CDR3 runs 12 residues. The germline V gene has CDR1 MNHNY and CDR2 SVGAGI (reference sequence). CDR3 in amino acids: CASSYSDRTLHF. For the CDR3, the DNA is TGTGCCAGCAGTTACTCGGACCGGACCCTCCACTTT.

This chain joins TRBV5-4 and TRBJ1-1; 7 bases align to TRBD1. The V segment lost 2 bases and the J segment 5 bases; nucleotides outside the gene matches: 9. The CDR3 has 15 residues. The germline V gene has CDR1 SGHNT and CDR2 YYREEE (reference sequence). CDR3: CASSFGDRVGTEAFF. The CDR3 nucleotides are TGTGCCAGCAGCTTCGGGGACAGAGTGGGAACTGAAGCTTTCTTT.